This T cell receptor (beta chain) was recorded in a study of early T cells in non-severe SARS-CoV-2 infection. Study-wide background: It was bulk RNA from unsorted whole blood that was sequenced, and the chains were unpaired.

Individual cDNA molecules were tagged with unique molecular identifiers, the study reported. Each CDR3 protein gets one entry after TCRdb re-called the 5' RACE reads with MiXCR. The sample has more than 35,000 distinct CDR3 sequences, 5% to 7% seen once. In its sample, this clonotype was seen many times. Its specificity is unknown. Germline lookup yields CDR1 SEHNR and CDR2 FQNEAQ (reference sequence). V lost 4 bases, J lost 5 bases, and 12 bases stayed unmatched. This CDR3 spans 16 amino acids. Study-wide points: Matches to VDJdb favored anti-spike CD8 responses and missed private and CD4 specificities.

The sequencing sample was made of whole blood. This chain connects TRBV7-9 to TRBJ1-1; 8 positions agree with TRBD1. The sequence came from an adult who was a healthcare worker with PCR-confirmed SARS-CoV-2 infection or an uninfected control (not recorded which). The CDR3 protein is CASSSWTGYSLTEAFF. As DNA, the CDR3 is TGTGCCAGCAGCTCTTGGACAGGGTACAGTTTGACTGAAGCTTTCTTT.